A selection of T cell receptor beta chains follows, all from one sample in a study of cytomegalovirus exposure and HLA in healthy donors. TCRdb's copy holds only in-frame clones and misses some; the assay was immunoSEQ multiplex PCR. The sample yields about 180,000 clones, 82% seen once. Sequenced material: PBMCs. Receptors originate from a man between 35 and 55 years old in good health and CMV-seronegative. CDR3s include the opening cysteine and the closing phenylalanine or tryptophan. Fields, in order: J gene, clone size, V gene, D gene, CDR3 protein, CDR3 DNA. The D gene is left open where the match is weak. A clone size is listed for some rows: how often the clone was seen (once, few, many), or a class if it is expanded.

J gene: TRBJ2-6; clone size: NA; V gene: TRBV5-1; D gene: TRBD1; CDR3 protein: CASVQGVLGANVLTF; CDR3 DNA: TGCGCCAGCGTCCAGGGGGTGTTAGGGGCCAACGTCCTGACTTTC
J gene: TRBJ1-1; clone size: NA; V gene: TRBV27; D gene: TRBD1; CDR3 protein: CASSRDRNTEAFF; CDR3 DNA: TGTGCCAGCAGCCGGGACAGGAACACTGAAGCTTTCTTT
J gene: TRBJ2-3; clone size: NA; V gene: TRBV6-5; D gene: NA; CDR3 protein: CASSRQVRDTQYF; CDR3 DNA: TGTGCCAGCAGCAGACAGGTGCGAGATACGCAGTATTTT
J gene: TRBJ1-2; clone size: NA; V gene: TRBV6-5; D gene: TRBD1; CDR3 protein: CASGATGHAYGYTF; CDR3 DNA: TGTGCCAGCGGGGCGACAGGGCACGCCTATGGCTACACCTTC
J gene: TRBJ2-5; clone size: NA; V gene: TRBV30; D gene: TRBD1; CDR3 protein: CAWRTQGTETQYF; CDR3 DNA: TGTGCCTGGAGGACACAGGGGACGGAGACCCAGTACTTC
J gene: TRBJ1-2; clone size: NA; V gene: TRBV2; D gene: NA; CDR3 protein: CASSERGGVGGYTF; CDR3 DNA: TGTGCCAGCAGTGAAAGAGGGGGGGTAGGTGGCTACACCTTC
J gene: TRBJ1-5; clone size: NA; V gene: TRBV19; D gene: TRBD1; CDR3 protein: CASSSGTGGNQPQHF; CDR3 DNA: TGTGCCAGTAGTAGCGGGACAGGGGGCAATCAGCCCCAGCATTTT
J gene: TRBJ1-6; clone size: NA; V gene: TRBV12-2; D gene: NA; CDR3 protein: CASRSTGWGNVPYNSPLHF; CDR3 DNA: TGTGCAAGTCGCTCGACAGGGTGGGGGAATGTCCCCTATAATTCACCCCTCCACTTT
J gene: TRBJ1-2; clone size: few; V gene: TRBV4-3; D gene: TRBD1; CDR3 protein: CASSQGPGGANYGYTF; CDR3 DNA: TGCGCCAGCAGCCAAGGGCCAGGGGGCGCGAACTATGGCTACACCTTC
J gene: TRBJ2-7; clone size: NA; V gene: TRBV27; D gene: NA; CDR3 protein: CASGQGKLYEQYF; CDR3 DNA: TGTGCAAGCGGGCAGGGGAAGTTATACGAGCAGTACTTC
J gene: TRBJ2-2; clone size: NA; V gene: TRBV6-5; D gene: NA; CDR3 protein: CASSYSGGRTGELFF; CDR3 DNA: TGTGCCAGCAGTTACTCCGGAGGGAGGACCGGGGAGCTGTTTTTT
J gene: TRBJ1-2; clone size: few; V gene: TRBV2; D gene: TRBD1; CDR3 protein: CASSVSGQGHGYTF; CDR3 DNA: TGTGCCAGCAGTGTTTCGGGACAGGGACATGGCTACACCTTC
J gene: TRBJ1-1; clone size: NA; V gene: TRBV30; D gene: NA; CDR3 protein: CAWSRVRSLGTEAFF; CDR3 DNA: TGTGCCTGGAGCAGGGTCAGGTCTCTGGGCACTGAAGCTTTCTTT
J gene: TRBJ2-7; clone size: few; V gene: TRBV4-3; D gene: NA; CDR3 protein: CASSQEWAGRTYEQYF; CDR3 DNA: TGCGCCAGCAGCCAAGAGTGGGCGGGGCGAACCTACGAGCAGTACTTC
J gene: TRBJ2-7; clone size: few; V gene: TRBV7-2; D gene: NA; CDR3 protein: CASSLRVRGGYEQYF; CDR3 DNA: TGTGCCAGCAGCCTCCGGGTTCGAGGGGGCTACGAGCAGTACTTC
J gene: TRBJ2-1; clone size: NA; V gene: TRBV5-4; D gene: TRBD2; CDR3 protein: CASSLLLAGAGEQFF; CDR3 DNA: TGTGCCAGCAGCCTCCTACTAGCGGGAGCGGGTGAGCAGTTCTTC
J gene: TRBJ2-3; clone size: few; V gene: TRBV4-1; D gene: TRBD2; CDR3 protein: CASSLGGGLPGRDTQYF; CDR3 DNA: TGCGCCAGCAGCCTCGGGGGGGGGCTCCCAGGGCGAGATACGCAGTATTTT